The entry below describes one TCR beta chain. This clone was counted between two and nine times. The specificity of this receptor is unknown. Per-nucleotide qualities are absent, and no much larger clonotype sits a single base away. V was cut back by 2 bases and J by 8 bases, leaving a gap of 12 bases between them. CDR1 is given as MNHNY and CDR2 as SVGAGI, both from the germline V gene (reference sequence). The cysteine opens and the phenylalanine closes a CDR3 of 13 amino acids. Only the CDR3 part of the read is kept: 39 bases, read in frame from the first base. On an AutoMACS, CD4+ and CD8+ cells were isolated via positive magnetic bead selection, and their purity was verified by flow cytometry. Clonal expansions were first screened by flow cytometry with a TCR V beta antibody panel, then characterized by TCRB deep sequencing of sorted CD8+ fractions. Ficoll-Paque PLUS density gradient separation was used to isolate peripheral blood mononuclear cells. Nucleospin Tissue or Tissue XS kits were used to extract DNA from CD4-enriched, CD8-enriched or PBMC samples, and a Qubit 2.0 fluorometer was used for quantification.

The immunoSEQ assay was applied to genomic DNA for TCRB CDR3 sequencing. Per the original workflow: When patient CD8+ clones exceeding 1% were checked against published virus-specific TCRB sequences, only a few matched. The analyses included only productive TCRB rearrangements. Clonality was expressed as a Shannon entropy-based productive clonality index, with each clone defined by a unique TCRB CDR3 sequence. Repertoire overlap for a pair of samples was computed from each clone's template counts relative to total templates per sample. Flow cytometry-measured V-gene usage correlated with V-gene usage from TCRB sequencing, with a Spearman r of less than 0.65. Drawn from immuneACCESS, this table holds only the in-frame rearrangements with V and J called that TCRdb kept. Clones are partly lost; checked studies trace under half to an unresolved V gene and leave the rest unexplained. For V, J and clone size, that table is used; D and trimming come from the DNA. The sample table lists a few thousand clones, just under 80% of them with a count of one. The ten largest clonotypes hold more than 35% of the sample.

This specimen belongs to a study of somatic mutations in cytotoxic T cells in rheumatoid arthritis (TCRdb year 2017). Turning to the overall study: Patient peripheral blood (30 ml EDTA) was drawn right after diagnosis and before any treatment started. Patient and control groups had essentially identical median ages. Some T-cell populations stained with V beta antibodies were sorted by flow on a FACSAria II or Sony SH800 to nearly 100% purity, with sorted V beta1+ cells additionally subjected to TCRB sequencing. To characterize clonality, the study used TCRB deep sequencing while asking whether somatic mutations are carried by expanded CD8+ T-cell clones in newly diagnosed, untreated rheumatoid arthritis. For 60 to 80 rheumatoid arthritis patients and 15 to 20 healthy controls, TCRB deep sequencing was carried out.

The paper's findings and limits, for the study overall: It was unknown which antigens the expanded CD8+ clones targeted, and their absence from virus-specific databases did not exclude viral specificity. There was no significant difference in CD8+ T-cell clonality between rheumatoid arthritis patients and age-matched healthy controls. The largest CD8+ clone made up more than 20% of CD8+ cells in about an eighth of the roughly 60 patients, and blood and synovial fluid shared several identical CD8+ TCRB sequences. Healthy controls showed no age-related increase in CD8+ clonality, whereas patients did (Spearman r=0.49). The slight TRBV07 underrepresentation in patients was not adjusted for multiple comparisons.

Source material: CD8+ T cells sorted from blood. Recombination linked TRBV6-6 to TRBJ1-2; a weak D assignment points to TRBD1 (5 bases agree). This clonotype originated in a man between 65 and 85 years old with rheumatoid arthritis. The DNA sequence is TGTGCCAGCAGTTACCGGGACGGAGGGGGCTACACCTTC. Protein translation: CASSYRDGGGYTF.